What follows describes a single T cell receptor (beta chain). Sequencing used immunoSEQ multiplex PCR; TCRdb keeps in-frame clones, though not all of them. The sample contains 95,000 to 110,000 clones, over 75% of which appear only once. These data come from a study of blood T cell repertoires in COVID-19. The overall study: COVID-19 samples collected from the United States, Italy and Spain covered acute and convalescent phases. Sources were T cells, B-cell-depleted T cells, or PBMCs; the material itself was cDNA or gDNA.

The sample was peripheral blood. The source is a human donor in a cohort sampled during active COVID-19.

The CDR3 DNA sequence: TGCAGCGTTGAAGGGCTTGACAATGAGCAGTTCTTC. The encoded protein is CSVEGLDNEQFF. J is TRBJ2-1 and V is TRBV29-1, with no clear D. V lost 1 base, J lost 5 bases, and 6 bases lay in between. CDR1 and CDR2 from the germline V gene are SQVTM and ANQGSEA. This CDR3 is built from 12 residues.